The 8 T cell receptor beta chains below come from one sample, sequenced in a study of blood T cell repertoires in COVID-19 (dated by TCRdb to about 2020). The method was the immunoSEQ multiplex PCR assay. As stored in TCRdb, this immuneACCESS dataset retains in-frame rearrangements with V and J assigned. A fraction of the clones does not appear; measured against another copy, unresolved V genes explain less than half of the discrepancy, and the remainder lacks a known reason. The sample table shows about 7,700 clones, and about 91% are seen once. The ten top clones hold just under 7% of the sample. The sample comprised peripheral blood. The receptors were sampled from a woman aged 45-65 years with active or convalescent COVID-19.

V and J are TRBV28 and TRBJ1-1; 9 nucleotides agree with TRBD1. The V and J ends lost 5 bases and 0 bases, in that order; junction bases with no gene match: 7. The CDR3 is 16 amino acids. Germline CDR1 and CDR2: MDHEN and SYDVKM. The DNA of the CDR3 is TGTGCCAGCAGTCCCGGGACAGGGCTATTGAACACTGAAGCTTTCTTT. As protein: CASSPGTGLLNTEAFF.

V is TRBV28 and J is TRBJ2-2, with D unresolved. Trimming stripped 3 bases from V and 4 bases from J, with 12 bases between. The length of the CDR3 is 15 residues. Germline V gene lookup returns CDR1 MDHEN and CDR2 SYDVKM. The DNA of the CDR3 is TGTGCCAGCAGTTTGGGCACCATACCCACCGGGGAGCTGTTTTTT. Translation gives CASSLGTIPTGELFF. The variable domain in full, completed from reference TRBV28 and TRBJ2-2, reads DVKVTQSSRYLVKRTGEKVFLECVQDMDHENMFWYRQDPGLGLRLIYFSYDVKMKEKGDIPEGYSVSREKKERFSLILESASTNQTSMYLCASSLGTIPTGELFFGEGSRLTVL.

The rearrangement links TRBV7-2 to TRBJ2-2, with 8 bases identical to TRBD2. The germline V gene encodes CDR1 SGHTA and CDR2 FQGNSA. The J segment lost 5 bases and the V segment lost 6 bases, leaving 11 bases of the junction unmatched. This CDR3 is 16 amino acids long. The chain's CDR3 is CASSLLGTSQTGELFF. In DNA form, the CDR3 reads TGTGCCAGCAGTCTCCTGGGGACTAGTCAAACCGGGGAGCTGTTTTTT.

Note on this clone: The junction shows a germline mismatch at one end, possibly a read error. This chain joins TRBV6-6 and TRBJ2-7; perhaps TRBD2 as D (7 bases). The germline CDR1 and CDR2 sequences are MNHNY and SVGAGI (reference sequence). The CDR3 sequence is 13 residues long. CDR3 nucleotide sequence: TGTGCCAGCAGTTACTCCGTGGGGGGGGCAGGGGTCTTC. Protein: CASSYSVGGAGVF.

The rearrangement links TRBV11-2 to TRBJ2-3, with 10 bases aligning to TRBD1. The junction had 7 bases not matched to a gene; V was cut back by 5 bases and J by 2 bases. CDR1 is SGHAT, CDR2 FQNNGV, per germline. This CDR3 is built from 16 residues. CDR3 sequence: CASSPWTGGHTDTQYF. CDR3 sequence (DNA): TGTGCCAGCAGCCCCTGGACAGGGGGTCACACAGATACGCAGTATTTT. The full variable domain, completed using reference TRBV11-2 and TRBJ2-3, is EAGVAQSPRYKIIEKRQSVAFWCNPISGHATLYWYQQILGQGPKLLIQFQNNGVVDDSQLPKDRFSAERLKGVDSTLKIQPAKLEDSAVYLCASSPWTGGHTDTQYFGPGTRLTVL.

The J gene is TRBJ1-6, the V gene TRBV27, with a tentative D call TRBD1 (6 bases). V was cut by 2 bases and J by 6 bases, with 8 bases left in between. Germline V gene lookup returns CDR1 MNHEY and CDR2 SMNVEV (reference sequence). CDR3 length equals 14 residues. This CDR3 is CASSLQGSNSPLHF. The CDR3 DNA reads TGTGCCAGCAGTTTACAGGGGAGTAATTCACCCCTCCACTTT.

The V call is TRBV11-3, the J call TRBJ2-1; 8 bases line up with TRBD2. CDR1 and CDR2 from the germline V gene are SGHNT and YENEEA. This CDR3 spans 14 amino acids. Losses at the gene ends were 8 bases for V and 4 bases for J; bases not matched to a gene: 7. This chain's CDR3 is CASRGSGGYNEQFF. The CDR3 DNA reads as TGTGCCAGCCGAGGGAGCGGGGGATACAATGAGCAGTTCTTC.

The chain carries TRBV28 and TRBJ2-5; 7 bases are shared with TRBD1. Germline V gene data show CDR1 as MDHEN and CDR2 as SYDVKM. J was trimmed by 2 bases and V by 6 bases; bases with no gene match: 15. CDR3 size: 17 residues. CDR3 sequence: CASSLISSLTGQETQYF. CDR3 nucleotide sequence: TGTGCCAGCAGCCTTATCTCCTCGTTGACAGGGCAAGAGACCCAGTACTTC. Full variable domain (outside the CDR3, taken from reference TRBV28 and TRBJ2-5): DVKVTQSSRYLVKRTGEKVFLECVQDMDHENMFWYRQDPGLGLRLIYFSYDVKMKEKGDIPEGYSVSREKKERFSLILESASTNQTSMYLCASSLISSLTGQETQYFGPGTRLLVL.